This T cell receptor (beta chain) was profiled in a study of type 1 and type 2 diabetes patients. About the study: From PBMCs, CD4+ and CD8+ T cells were isolated by magnetic microbeads.

Notes on this clonotype: Its antigen remains unidentified.

PCR was run on genomic DNA. Amplification of the beta chain CDR3 used 30 forward and 13 reverse multiplex primers. MiXCR, applied by TCRdb to the multiplex PCR reads, yields one record per CDR3 protein. The sample carries about 270,000 distinct CDR3 sequences, more than 45% recorded once. The CDR3 is 13 amino acids. Germline V gene data show CDR1 as LNHDA and CDR2 as SQIVND (reference sequence). V was cut by 3 bases and J by 10 bases, with 15 bases left in between. Whole-study findings and limits: Groups were not age- or gender-matched, which may bias interpretation.

Sequencing was performed on peripheral blood mononuclear cells (PBMCs). The J gene is TRBJ1-1, the V gene TRBV19; D is unclear. This sequence originates from a man aged 18-30 years with type 2 diabetes. This chain's CDR3 is CASSMDGTQTAFF. The CDR3 DNA is TGTGCCAGTAGTATGGACGGCACACAGACAGCTTTCTTT.